A single sample is the source of the 8 T cell receptor beta chains below, sequenced in a study of T cell responses to AZD1222 COVID-19 vaccine. Using immunoSEQ multiplex PCR, the repertoire was profiled, and TCRdb retains in-frame clones only, with some absent. Of about 110,000 clones listed, approximately 86% were seen once; the top ten hold 3.5% to 5%. The specimen was peripheral blood, collected on day 0 of AZD1222 vaccination. All receptors come from an adult in good health.

V gene TRBV12-3 or TRBV12-4 combines with J gene TRBJ1-2; D is unclear. V shed 4 bases and J shed 6 bases, with 12 bases lying between them. This CDR3 comprises 13 residues. The CDR3 region is CASSSSSRDGYTF. The CDR3 DNA reads as TGTGCCAGCAGTTCATCTTCGAGGGATGGCTACACCTTC.

This chain connects TRBV6-1 to TRBJ1-1; TRBD1 matches at 8 bases. This CDR3 is 16 amino acids long. J was trimmed by 5 bases and V by 1 base; bases with no gene match: 9. Germline V gene data show CDR1 as MNHNS and CDR2 as SASEGT. CDR3 nucleotide sequence: TGTGCCAGCAGTGAAGAGATCAACAGGGGGAGAACTGAAGCTTTCTTT. Translation gives CASSEEINRGRTEAFF.

The rearrangement links TRBV6-4 to TRBJ2-2; TRBD2 might be the D (6 bases). V lost 3 bases and J lost 7, with 12 bases in between. CDR1 MRHNA and CDR2 SNTAGT come from the germline V gene. The CDR3 length is 14 residues. The CDR3 region has the DNA TGTGCCAGCAGTGAAATACTAGCAGGCGGGGAGCTGTTTTTT. It translates to CASSEILAGGELFF.

J is TRBJ2-1 and V is TRBV9; 13 positions agree with TRBD2. The J segment lost 7 bases and the V segment lost 5 bases, leaving 27 bases of the junction unmatched. CDR1 SGDLS and CDR2 YYNGEE come from the germline V gene. The length of the CDR3 is 22 residues. CDR3 sequence reads: CASSQNINPGTSGVKSRNEQFF. CDR3 nucleotides: TGTGCCAGCAGTCAAAACATAAACCCCGGGACTAGCGGGGTAAAGTCGAGGAATGAGCAGTTCTTC.

V usage is TRBV7-7 and J usage is TRBJ2-5; TRBD1 matches 8 bases. Germline V gene lookup returns CDR1 SSHAT and CDR2 FNYEAQ (reference sequence). After removal of 5 bases from V and 3 bases from J, the junction contained 11 bases not matched to a gene. This CDR3 has 16 amino acids. In DNA form, the CDR3 reads TGTGCCAGCAGCCGAGACGAGTGGACAGGGAAAGAGACCCAGTACTTC. Its translation is CASSRDEWTGKETQYF.

The gene calls are TRBV25-1 and TRBJ1-3; D may be TRBD1 (6 bases). Trimming cost V 1 base and J 4 bases, with 8 bases left between them. Germline lookup yields CDR1 MGHDK and CDR2 SYGVNS. This CDR3 has 14 residues. The CDR3 DNA is TGTGCCAGCAGTGAATCAGGGGCGGGAAACACCATATATTTT. This translates into CASSESGAGNTIYF.

The V gene is TRBV6-6, the J gene TRBJ1-1; D is uncertain. Germline values: CDR1 MNHNY, CDR2 SVGAGI (reference sequence). Trimming took 5 bases from V and 1 from J, leaving 8 bases between them. This CDR3 region has 13 residues. In DNA, the CDR3 is TGTGCCAGCAGTCGCACCGAGAACACTGAAGCTTTCTTT. Protein product: CASSRTENTEAFF.

This chain joins TRBV18 and TRBJ1-1; D gene uncertain. CDR1 and CDR2 from the germline V gene are KGHSH and LQKENI. Deletions cut 2 bases from V and 8 bases from J, with 15 bases between. The CDR3 extends over 14 amino acids. As DNA, the CDR3 is TGTGCCAGCTCACCAAGGGAACATATTACAGAAGCTTTCTTT. As protein: CASSPREHITEAFF.